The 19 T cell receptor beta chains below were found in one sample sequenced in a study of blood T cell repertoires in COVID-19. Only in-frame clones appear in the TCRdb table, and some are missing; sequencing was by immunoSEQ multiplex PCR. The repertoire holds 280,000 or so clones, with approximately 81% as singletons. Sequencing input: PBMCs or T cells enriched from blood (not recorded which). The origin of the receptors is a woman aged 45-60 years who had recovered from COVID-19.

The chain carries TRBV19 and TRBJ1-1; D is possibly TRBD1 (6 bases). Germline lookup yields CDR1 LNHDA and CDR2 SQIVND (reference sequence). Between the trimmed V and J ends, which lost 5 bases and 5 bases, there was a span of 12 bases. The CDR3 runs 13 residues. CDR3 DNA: TGTGCCAGTAGTTCATACAGGGAGACTGAAGCTTTCTTT. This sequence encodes CASSSYRETEAFF. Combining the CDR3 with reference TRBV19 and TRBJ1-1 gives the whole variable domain DGGITQSPKYLFRKEGQNVTLSCEQNLNHDAMYWYRQDPGQGLRLIYYSQIVNDFQKGDIAEGYSVSREKKESFPLTVTSAQKNPTAFYLCASSSYRETEAFFGQGTRLTVV.

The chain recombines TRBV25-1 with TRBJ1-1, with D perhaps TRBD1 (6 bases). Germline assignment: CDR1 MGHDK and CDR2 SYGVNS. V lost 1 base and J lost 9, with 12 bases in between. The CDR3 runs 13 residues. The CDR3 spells CASSESAGAKAFF. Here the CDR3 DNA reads TGTGCCAGCAGTGAATCTGCGGGGGCTAAAGCTTTCTTT.

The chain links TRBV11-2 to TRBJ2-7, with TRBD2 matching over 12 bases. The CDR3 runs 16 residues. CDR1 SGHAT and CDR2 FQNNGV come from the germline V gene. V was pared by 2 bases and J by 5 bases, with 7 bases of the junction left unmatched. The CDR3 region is CASSLLPTSGRHEQYF. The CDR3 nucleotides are TGTGCCAGCAGCTTACTACCGACTAGCGGGAGACACGAGCAGTACTTC.

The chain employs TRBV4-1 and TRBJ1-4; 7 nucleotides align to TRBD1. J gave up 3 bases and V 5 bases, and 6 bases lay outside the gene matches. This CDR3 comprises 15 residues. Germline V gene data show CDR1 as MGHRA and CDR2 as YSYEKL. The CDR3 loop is CASSSADRPNEKLFF. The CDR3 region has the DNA TGCGCCAGCAGCTCCGCGGACAGGCCTAATGAAAAACTGTTTTTT.

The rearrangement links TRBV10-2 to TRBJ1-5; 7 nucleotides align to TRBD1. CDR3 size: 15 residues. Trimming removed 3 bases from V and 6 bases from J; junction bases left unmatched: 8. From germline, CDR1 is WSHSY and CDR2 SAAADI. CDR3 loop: CASSEEGGASQPQHF. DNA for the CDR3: TGCGCCAGCAGTGAAGAAGGGGGCGCATCTCAGCCCCAGCATTTT.

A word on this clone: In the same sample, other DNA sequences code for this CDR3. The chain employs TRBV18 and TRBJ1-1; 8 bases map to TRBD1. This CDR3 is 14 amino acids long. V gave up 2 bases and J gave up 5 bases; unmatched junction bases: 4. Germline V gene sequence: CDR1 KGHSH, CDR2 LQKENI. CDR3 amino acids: CASSPTGGGTEAFF. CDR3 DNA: TGTGCCAGCTCACCAACAGGGGGTGGAACTGAAGCTTTCTTT.

The CDR3 reads CASSFRSGGHTDTQYF. Written as DNA, the CDR3 is TGTGCCAGCAGCTTTCGAAGCGGGGGGCACACAGATACGCAGTATTTT. The chain combines TRBV7-6 with TRBJ2-3, with 9 nucleotides matching TRBD2. V shed 3 bases and J 2 bases; nucleotides not matched to a gene: 6. Germline loops: CDR1 SGHVS, CDR2 FNYEAQ. This CDR3 region has 16 residues.

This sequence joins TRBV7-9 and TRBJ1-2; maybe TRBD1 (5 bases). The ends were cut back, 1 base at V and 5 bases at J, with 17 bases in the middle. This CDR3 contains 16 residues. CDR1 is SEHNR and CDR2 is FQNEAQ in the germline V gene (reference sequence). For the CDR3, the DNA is TGTGCCAGCAGCTTAGGGTCCCAGGGCATTCTTTATGGCTACACCTTC. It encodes CASSLGSQGILYGYTF.

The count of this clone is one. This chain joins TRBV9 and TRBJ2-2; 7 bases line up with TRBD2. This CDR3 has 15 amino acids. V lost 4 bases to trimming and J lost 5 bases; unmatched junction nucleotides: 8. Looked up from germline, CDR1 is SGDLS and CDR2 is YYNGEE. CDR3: CASSTEPGGTGELFF. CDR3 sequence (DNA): TGTGCCAGCAGCACAGAACCGGGGGGAACCGGGGAGCTGTTTTTT.

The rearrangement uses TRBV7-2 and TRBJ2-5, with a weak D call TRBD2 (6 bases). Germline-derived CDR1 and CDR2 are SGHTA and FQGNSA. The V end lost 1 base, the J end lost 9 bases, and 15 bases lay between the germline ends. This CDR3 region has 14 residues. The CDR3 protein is CASSLGTGWEAQYF. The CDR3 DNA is TGTGCCAGCAGCTTAGGTACAGGTTGGGAGGCCCAGTACTTC.

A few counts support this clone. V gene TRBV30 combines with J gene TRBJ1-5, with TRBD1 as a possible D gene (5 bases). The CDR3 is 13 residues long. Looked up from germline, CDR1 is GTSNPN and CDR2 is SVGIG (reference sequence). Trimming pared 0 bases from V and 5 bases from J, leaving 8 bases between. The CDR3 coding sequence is TGTGCCTGGAGTGTACAGGATCATCAGCCCCAGCATTTT. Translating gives CAWSVQDHQPQHF.

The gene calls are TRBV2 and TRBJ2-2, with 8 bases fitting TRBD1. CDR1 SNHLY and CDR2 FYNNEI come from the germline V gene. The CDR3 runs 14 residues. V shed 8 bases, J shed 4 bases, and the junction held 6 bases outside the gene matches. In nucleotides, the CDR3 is TGTGCCAGCCGTTATACAGGGGGCACCGGGGAGCTGTTTTTT. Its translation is CASRYTGGTGELFF.

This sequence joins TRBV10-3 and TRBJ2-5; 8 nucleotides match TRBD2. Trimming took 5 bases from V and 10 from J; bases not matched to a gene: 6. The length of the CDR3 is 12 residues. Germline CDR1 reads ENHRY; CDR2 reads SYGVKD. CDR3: CAISSGRRDQYF. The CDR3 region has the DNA TGTGCCATCAGTAGCGGGAGAAGGGACCAGTACTTC.

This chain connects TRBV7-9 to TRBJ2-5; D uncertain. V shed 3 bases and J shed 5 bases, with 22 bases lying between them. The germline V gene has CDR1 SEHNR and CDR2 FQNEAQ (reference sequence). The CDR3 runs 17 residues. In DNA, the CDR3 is TGTGCCAGCAGCTTTCTGTCTGACGGGTCGCCTGGGGAGACCCAGTACTTC. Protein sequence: CASSFLSDGSPGETQYF.

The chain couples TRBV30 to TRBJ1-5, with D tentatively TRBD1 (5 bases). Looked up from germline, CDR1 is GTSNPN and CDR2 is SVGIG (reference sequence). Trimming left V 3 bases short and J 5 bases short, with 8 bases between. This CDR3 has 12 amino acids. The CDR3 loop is CAWSQTDQPQHF. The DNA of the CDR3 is TGTGCCTGGAGCCAGACAGATCAGCCCCAGCATTTT.

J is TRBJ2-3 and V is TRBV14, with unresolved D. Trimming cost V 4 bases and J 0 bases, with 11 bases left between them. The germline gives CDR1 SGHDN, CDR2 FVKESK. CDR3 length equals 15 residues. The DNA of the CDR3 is TGTGCCAGCAGCCCCCATGGCCTGAGCACAGATACGCAGTATTTT. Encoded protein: CASSPHGLSTDTQYF.

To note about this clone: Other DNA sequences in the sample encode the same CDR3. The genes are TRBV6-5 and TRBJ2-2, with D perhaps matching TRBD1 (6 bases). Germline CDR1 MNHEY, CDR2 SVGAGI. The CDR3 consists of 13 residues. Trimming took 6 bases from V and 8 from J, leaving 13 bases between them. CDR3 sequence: CASRVTGTGELFF. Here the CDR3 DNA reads TGTGCCAGCAGGGTAACCGGGACAGGGGAGCTGTTTTTT.

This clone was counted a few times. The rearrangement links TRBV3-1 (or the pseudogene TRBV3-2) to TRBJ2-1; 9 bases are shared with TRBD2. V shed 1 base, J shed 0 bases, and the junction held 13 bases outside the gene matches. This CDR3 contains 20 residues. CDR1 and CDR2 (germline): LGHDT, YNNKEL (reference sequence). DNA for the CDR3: TGTGCCAGCAGCCAAGGAAGGGGAGCGGGAGGTGTCTTCTCCTACAATGAGCAGTTCTTC. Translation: CASSQGRGAGGVFSYNEQFF.

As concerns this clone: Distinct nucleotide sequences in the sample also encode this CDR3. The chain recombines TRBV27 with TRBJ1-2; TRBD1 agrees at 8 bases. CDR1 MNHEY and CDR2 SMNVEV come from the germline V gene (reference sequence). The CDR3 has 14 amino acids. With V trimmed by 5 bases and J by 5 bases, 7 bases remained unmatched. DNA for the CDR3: TGTGCCAGCAGTCCCAGGACAGGGAGGTATGGCTACACCTTC. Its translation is CASSPRTGRYGYTF.